This T cell receptor beta chain is from a study of blood T cell repertoires in COVID-19. Study-level information: The United States, Italy and Spain were the sources of the acute and convalescent COVID-19 samples. T cells, B-cell-depleted T cells, or PBMCs supplied cDNA or gDNA.

This clone occurred a few times. In the authors' workflow: Counts of nucleated cells, estimated from reference gene primer amplification, were obtained. Sequencing used immunoSEQ multiplex PCR; TCRdb keeps in-frame clones, though not all of them. V and J calls and clone size are as listed in that table; D and trimming were resolved from the DNA. The sample includes some 70,000 clones, about nine tenths of them seen just once. The CDR3 runs 16 residues. Germline V CDR1 and CDR2: LGHNA, YNFKEQ. V was clipped by 4 bases and J by 2 bases, with 14 bases between them. The origin of this receptor is a man aged 50 to 60 with active COVID-19. The V call is TRBV4-2, the J call TRBJ2-2, with D tentatively TRBD1 (7 bases). Sequences were obtained from peripheral blood. DNA of the CDR3: TGTGCCAGCAGCCCTCGACAGGGACTCAACACCGGGGAGCTGTTTTTT. It translates to CASSPRQGLNTGELFF.